The 4 T cell receptor beta chains below come from one sample, sequenced in a study of T-cell reconstitution after alpha-beta-depleted transplantation in children. This sample's TCRbeta library carried unique molecular identifier barcodes. TCRdb reanalysed the PCR reads using MiXCR and keeps one entry per CDR3 protein. The sample has around 370,000 distinct CDR3 sequences, about a tenth seen once. The sequences come from PBMCs from the stem cell graft donor, collected from the stem cell graft. The receptor source for this set is a human donor who donated a stem cell graft to a child with acute lymphoblastic leukemia.

This clonotype appeared many times. The chain links TRBV6-2 or TRBV6-3 to TRBJ1-5, with D perhaps matching TRBD1 (6 bases). Trimming stripped 6 bases from V and 7 bases from J, with 13 bases between. CDR1 MNHEY and CDR2 SVGEGT come from the germline V gene. The CDR3 loop spans 13 amino acids. The CDR3 DNA reads as TGTGCCAGCAGGACCGAAGGGGGACAGCCCCAGCATTTT. This sequence encodes CASRTEGGQPQHF.

Ten or more counts support this clonotype. CDR3 region: CASRTGQSSYNEQFF. CDR3 coding DNA: TGTGCCAGCAGGACGGGACAGAGCTCCTACAATGAGCAGTTCTTC. The rearrangement links TRBV11-1 to TRBJ2-1; 7 bases are a match to TRBD1. Germline CDR1 SGHAT, CDR2 FQDESV (reference sequence). With 6 bases clipped from V and 0 bases from J, the junction kept 5 bases outside the gene matches. The CDR3 runs 15 residues.

This clonotype came up a few times. V gene TRBV13 combines with J gene TRBJ2-7; 7 bases line up with TRBD2. J gave up 1 base and V 2 bases, and 20 bases lay outside the gene matches. Germline V gene data show CDR1 as PRHDT and CDR2 as FYEKMQ (reference sequence). The CDR3 consists of 20 residues. CDR3 coding DNA: TGTGCCAGCAGCTTAACCCTCTCTGGGTTGGGCGGGAGTAAGTCCTACGAGCAGTACTTC. This gives the protein CASSLTLSGLGGSKSYEQYF.

The gene calls are TRBV7-2 and TRBJ2-5; TRBD1 matches 8 bases. The germline V gene has CDR1 SGHTA and CDR2 FQGNSA. The CDR3 length is 15 residues. V lost 6 bases to trimming and J lost 1 base; unmatched junction nucleotides: 7. CDR3 nucleotides: TGTGCCAGCAGTTATGGACAGGGCCTCCAAGAGACCCAGTACTTC. This translates into CASSYGQGLQETQYF.